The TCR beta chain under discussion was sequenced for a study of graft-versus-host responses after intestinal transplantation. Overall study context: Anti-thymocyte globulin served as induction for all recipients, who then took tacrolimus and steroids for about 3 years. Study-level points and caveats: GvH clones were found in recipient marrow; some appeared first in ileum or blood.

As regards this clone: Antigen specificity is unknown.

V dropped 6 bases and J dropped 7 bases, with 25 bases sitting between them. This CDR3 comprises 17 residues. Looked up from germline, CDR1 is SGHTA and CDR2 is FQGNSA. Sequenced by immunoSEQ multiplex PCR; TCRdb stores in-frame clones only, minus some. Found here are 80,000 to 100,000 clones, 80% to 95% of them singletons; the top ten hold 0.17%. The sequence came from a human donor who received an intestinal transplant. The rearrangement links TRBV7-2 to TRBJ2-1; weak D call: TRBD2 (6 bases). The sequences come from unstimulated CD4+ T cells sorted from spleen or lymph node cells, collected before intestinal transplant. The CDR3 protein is CASSPNLGGVTSNEQFF. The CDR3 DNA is TGTGCCAGCAGTCCGAACTTAGGAGGTGTGACTAGTAATGAGCAGTTCTTC. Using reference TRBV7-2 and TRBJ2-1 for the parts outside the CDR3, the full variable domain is GAGVSQSPSNKVTEKGKDVELRCDPISGHTALYWYRQSLGQGLEFLIYFQGNSAPDKSGLPSDRFSAERTGGSVSTLTIQRTQQEDSAVYLCASSPNLGGVTSNEQFFGPGTRLTVL.